The clone carrying this T cell receptor beta chain was seen at least ten times. The data derive from a study of identical twins. Using its own MiXCR run on the 5' RACE reads, TCRdb lists one record per CDR3 protein. Among about 450,000 distinct CDR3 sequences, less than 20% were seen once, and the ten largest hold around 12%. V shed 2 bases and J 1 base; nucleotides not matched to a gene: 4. The germline V gene has CDR1 SGHKS and CDR2 YYEKEE (reference sequence). This CDR3 is 15 amino acids long. V gene TRBV5-5 combines with J gene TRBJ1-1, with TRBD1 matching over 8 bases. Sequenced input: naive T cells sorted from blood. The sequence came from a man aged 50 to 59 in good health. CDR3 DNA: TGTGCCAGCAGCTTATACAGGGGGACGAACACTGAAGCTTTCTTT. Its protein product is CASSLYRGTNTEAFF.